Described below is a single T cell receptor beta chain sequence and its context. Its specificity is unknown. Repertoires were generated with immunoSEQ multiplex PCR, while TCRdb's copy carries only in-frame clones and drops some. The sample lists hundreds of thousands of clones, 75% to 90% occurring once. The CDR3 is made up of 17 amino acids. Germline CDR1 reads SGHNT; CDR2 reads YYREEE (reference sequence). V dropped 1 base and J dropped 0; count of bases not matched to a gene: 5. The data originate from a study of cytomegalovirus exposure and HLA in healthy donors. Study as a whole: The 120 or so validation repertoires were produced on the same platform as the roughly 690 repertoires of the first cohort. This was reported in a later analysis.

Study findings and constraints: TCR clusters originating in the first cohort tended to co-occur in the 100 to 150 validation repertoires, according to a later analysis. Researchers counted about 150 TCR beta chains as cytomegalovirus-associated.

Sequencing was performed on PBMCs. The source of this sequence is a woman aged 18-29 years in good health and CMV-seronegative. The V call is TRBV5-4, the J call TRBJ2-3; 10 nucleotides match TRBD2. The CDR3 here is CASSLWLAGVSTDTQYF. The CDR3 DNA reads TGTGCCAGCAGCTTGTGGCTAGCGGGAGTCAGCACAGATACGCAGTATTTT. Full variable domain (remainder filled in from reference TRBV5-4 and TRBJ2-3): ETGVTQSPTHLIKTRGQQVTLRCSSQSGHNTVSWYQQALGQGPQFIFQYYREEENGRGNFPPRFSGLQFPNYSSELNVNALELDDSALYLCASSLWLAGVSTDTQYFGPGTRLTVL.